Shown below are 18 T cell receptor beta chains from a single sample sequenced in a study of CD8+CD57+ T cells in acquired aplastic anemia. Individuals selected for sequencing had exhibited CD8+CD57+ cell expansion on flow cytometry. CDR3 and TCR beta VDJ profiling relied on genomic DNA as the template. TCRdb re-analysed the reads in MiXCR, keeping a single row per CDR3 protein. The data hold fewer than 200,000 distinct CDR3 sequences, with approximately 48% observed a single time. The specimen sequenced was sorted CD4+, CD8+, or CD8+CD57+ T cells (not recorded which) from PBMCs. Receptors originate from a human donor with aplastic anemia.

This clonotype was counted only a few times. This chain links TRBV7-8 with TRBJ2-1, with TRBD1 matching over 8 bases. J was trimmed by 2 bases and V by 1 base; bases with no gene match: 1. Germline V gives CDR1 SGHVS, CDR2 FQNEAQ. CDR3 length: 15 residues. CDR3 sequence: CASSLETGAYNEQFF. The CDR3 region has the DNA TGTGCCAGCAGCTTAGAGACAGGGGCCTACAATGAGCAGTTCTTC.

This clonotype has a handful of counts. The chain is built from TRBV27 and TRBJ1-1, with TRBD1 matching 7 bases. With V trimmed by 6 bases and J by 4 bases, 5 bases remained unmatched. Looked up from germline, CDR1 is MNHEY and CDR2 is SMNVEV (reference sequence). CDR3 length: 13 residues. This CDR3 is CASRLQGPTEAFF. In DNA form, the CDR3 reads TGTGCCAGCAGGCTACAGGGGCCCACTGAAGCTTTCTTT.

This clonotype has at least ten counts. V gene TRBV7-9 combines with J gene TRBJ2-5; D is unclear. The CDR3 has 14 residues. Germline CDR1 SEHNR, CDR2 FQNEAQ (reference sequence). V dropped 4 bases and J dropped 5 bases, with 14 bases sitting between them. The CDR3 protein is CASSSGPIGETQYF. The CDR3 DNA reads as TGTGCCAGCAGCTCCGGACCCATAGGGGAGACCCAGTACTTC. The variable domain in full, completed from reference TRBV7-9 and TRBJ2-5, reads DTGVSQNPRHKITKRGQNVTFRCDPISEHNRLYWYRQTLGQGPEFLTYFQNEAQLEKSRLLSDRFSAERPKGSFSTLEIQRTEQGDSAMYLCASSSGPIGETQYFGPGTRLLVL.

The chain joins TRBV24-1 to TRBJ2-2; D gene unclear. Trimming took off 5 bases at V and 7 bases at J, with 10 bases between the two ends. In germline, CDR1 is KGHDR, CDR2 SFDVKD. The CDR3 totals 13 residues. This chain's CDR3 is CATSAYVGGELFF. As DNA, the CDR3 is TGTGCCACCAGTGCTTATGTCGGCGGGGAGCTGTTTTTT.

V usage is TRBV12-3 or TRBV12-4 and J usage is TRBJ1-3; D gene unclear. The CDR3 runs 11 residues. The ends were cut back, 7 bases at V and 4 bases at J, with 5 bases in the middle. Here the CDR3 DNA reads TGTGCCAGCATGGGGGGAAACACCATATATTTT. It specifies CASMGGNTIYF.

This clonotype came up many times. The V gene is TRBV20-1, the J gene TRBJ1-1, with a weak D call TRBD1 (5 bases). The CDR3 spans 13 residues. CDR1 and CDR2 (germline): DFQATT, SNEGSKA (reference sequence). The V gene lost 4 bases and the J gene lost 5 bases, with 14 bases spanning the gap. CDR3 in DNA: TGCAGTGCTAAAGTTTCAGGGTTTACTGAAGCTTTCTTT. This codes for CSAKVSGFTEAFF.

The chain is built from TRBV2 and TRBJ1-5; 8 nucleotides match TRBD1. CDR3 length: 14 residues. V shed 6 bases, J shed 7 bases, and the junction held 8 bases outside the gene matches. Germline loops: CDR1 SNHLY, CDR2 FYNNEI. CDR3 sequence: CASSMDRALQPQHF. The DNA for the CDR3 is TGTGCCAGCAGCATGGACAGGGCTTTACAGCCCCAGCATTTT.

In this sample, this clonotype turned up a few times. A much more abundant neighbour one base away suggests this may be a read error. The chain employs TRBV6-5 and TRBJ1-5; tentative D call: TRBD1 (5 bases). This CDR3 has 13 amino acids. Germline V gene sequence: CDR1 MNHEY, CDR2 SVGAGI. V lost 5 bases and J 6 bases, leaving 11 bases between the germline ends. CDR3 in DNA: TGTGCCAGCAGTGCGGATCAGGGTCAGCCCCAGCATTTT. Residues: CASSADQGQPQHF.

This clonotype was counted a single time. The CDR3 nucleotides read TGTGCCAGCAGCCCGCACCGTCCTAGCGGGAGCTCCTACAATGAGCAGTTCTTC. It yields the protein CASSPHRPSGSSYNEQFF. The chain couples TRBV11-2 to TRBJ2-1, with TRBD2 identical over 10 bases. Looked up from germline, CDR1 is SGHAT and CDR2 is FQNNGV. This CDR3 is built from 18 residues. With 5 bases clipped from V and 0 bases from J, the junction kept 10 bases outside the gene matches.

This sequence joins TRBV2 and TRBJ1-1; D possibly corresponds to TRBD1 (6 bases). CDR1 is SNHLY and CDR2 is FYNNEI in the germline V gene. The CDR3 loop spans 17 amino acids. V gave up 5 bases and J gave up 1 base, with 20 bases separating them. The DNA of the CDR3 is TGTGCCAGCAGTCCCGGCCCCAGGGGCCCCAAGAACACTGAAGCTTTCTTT. Translating it yields CASSPGPRGPKNTEAFF.

The CDR3 DNA sequence: TGTGCCACCAGTGATTATCGGTCCACAGATACGCAGTATTTT. Translation: CATSDYRSTDTQYF. The V gene is TRBV24-1, the J gene TRBJ2-3; D call uncertain. CDR3 size: 14 residues. Trimming cost V 2 bases and J 2 bases, with 7 bases left between them. Germline V gene lookup returns CDR1 KGHDR and CDR2 SFDVKD.

This clonotype was observed a few times. The chain couples TRBV18 to TRBJ1-1; D is perhaps TRBD1 (6 bases). The V and J ends lost 3 bases and 4 bases respectively, with 12 bases between them. Germline CDR1 reads KGHSH; CDR2 reads LQKENI. This CDR3 contains 14 residues. The CDR3 loop reads CASSPRQAGTEAFF. The CDR3 coding sequence is TGTGCCAGCTCACCCAGACAGGCTGGCACTGAAGCTTTCTTT.

In this sample, this clonotype turned up many times. The rearrangement links TRBV20-1 to TRBJ2-3, with TRBD2 identical over 11 bases. The junction had 4 bases not matched to a gene; V was cut back by 1 base and J by 4 bases. Looked up from germline, CDR1 is DFQATT and CDR2 is SNEGSKA (reference sequence). The CDR3 has 15 amino acids. Here the CDR3 reads CSARASGRIADTQYF. Here the CDR3 DNA reads TGCAGTGCTAGAGCTAGCGGGAGGATCGCAGATACGCAGTATTTT.

The rearrangement uses TRBV11-2 and TRBJ2-7; either TRBD1 or TRBD2 may fit D (5 bases each). The CDR3 has 16 amino acids. Germline CDR1 SGHAT, CDR2 FQNNGV. The V end was cut by 1 base, the J end by 3 bases, with 16 bases between. Here the CDR3 reads CASSLGGTVASYEQYF. DNA of the CDR3: TGTGCCAGCAGCTTAGGTGGGACGGTTGCTAGCTACGAGCAGTACTTC. Full variable domain (remainder filled in from reference TRBV11-2 and TRBJ2-7): EAGVAQSPRYKIIEKRQSVAFWCNPISGHATLYWYQQILGQGPKLLIQFQNNGVVDDSQLPKDRFSAERLKGVDSTLKIQPAKLEDSAVYLCASSLGGTVASYEQYFGPGTRLTVT.

This clonotype was picked up many times. This chain joins TRBV13 and TRBJ1-1; D call uncertain. CDR3 length equals 14 residues. Trimming shortened V by 3 bases and J by 0 bases, and 8 bases separated the two germline ends. Germline V gives CDR1 PRHDT, CDR2 FYEKMQ (reference sequence). The CDR3 region has the DNA TGTGCCAGCAGCTTCCCACTGATGAACACTGAAGCTTTCTTT. Translating gives CASSFPLMNTEAFF.

The J gene is TRBJ2-1, the V gene TRBV6-5; 12 bases are shared with TRBD2. The CDR3 has 14 residues. Germline CDR1 is MNHEY and CDR2 is SVGAGI. V trimming: 0 bases; J trimming: 10 bases; junction bases outside the gene matches: 1. CDR3 sequence (DNA): TGTGCCAGCAGTTACTCCGGACTAGCGGGAGAGCAGTTCTTC. Amino acid sequence: CASSYSGLAGEQFF.

CDR3 region: CATSDGGVANTGELFF. CDR3 sequence (DNA): TGTGCCACCAGTGACGGGGGCGTCGCGAACACCGGGGAGCTGTTTTTT. The V gene is TRBV24-1, the J gene TRBJ2-2; D possibly matches TRBD1 or TRBD2 (6 bases each). The V end lost 4 bases, the J end lost 0 bases, and 11 bases lay between the germline ends. Looked up from germline, CDR1 is KGHDR and CDR2 is SFDVKD. The CDR3 runs to 16 residues.

This clonotype was counted at least ten times. V usage is TRBV7-2 and J usage is TRBJ2-7; D not resolved. This CDR3 is built from 13 residues. Germline CDR1 SGHTA, CDR2 FQGNSA. V was clipped by 3 bases and J by 3 bases, with 9 bases between them. CDR3 sequence (DNA): TGTGCCAGCAGCTTCGGTAGATTCTACGAGCAGTACTTC. This encodes CASSFGRFYEQYF.